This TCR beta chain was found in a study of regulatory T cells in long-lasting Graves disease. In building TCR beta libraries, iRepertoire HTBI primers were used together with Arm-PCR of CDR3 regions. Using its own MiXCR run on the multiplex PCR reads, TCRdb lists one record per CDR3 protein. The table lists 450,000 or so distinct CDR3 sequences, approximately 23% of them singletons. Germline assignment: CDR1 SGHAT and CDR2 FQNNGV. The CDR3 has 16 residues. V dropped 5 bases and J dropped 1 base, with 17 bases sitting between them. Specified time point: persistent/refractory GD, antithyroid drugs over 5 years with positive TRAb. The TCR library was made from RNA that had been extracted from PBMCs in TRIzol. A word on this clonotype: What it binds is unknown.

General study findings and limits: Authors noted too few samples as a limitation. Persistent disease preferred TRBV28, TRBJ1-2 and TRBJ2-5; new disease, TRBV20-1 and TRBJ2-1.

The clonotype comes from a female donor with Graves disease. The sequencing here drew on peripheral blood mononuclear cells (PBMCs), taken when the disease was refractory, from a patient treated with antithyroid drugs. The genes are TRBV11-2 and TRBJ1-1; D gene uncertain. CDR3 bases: TGTGCCAGCAGCCCCCTGAGAGGCAATCGGAACACTGAAGCTTTCTTT. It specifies CASSPLRGNRNTEAFF.